The 14 T cell receptor beta chains reported below all come from one sample, sequenced in a study of neoadjuvant anti-PD-1 for oral cavity cancer. Time point reported: after neoadjuvant nivolumab, at surgical resection. Profiled with immunoSEQ multiplex PCR; TCRdb holds only in-frame clones, not every one. The sample lists 9,500 to 15,000 clones, 71% occurring once. Sequenced here: PBMCs, sampled after nivolumab (anti-PD-1) treatment. All receptors derive from a person aged 35-79 years with oral cavity squamous cell carcinoma.

This clone was counted a single time. CDR3 nucleotides: TGTGCCAGCAGCCGAGTATCCGGGACTAGCGGGAGCTCCTACAATGAGCAGTTCTTC. It translates to CASSRVSGTSGSSYNEQFF. The chain combines TRBV7-2 with TRBJ2-1; TRBD2 agrees at 14 bases. Germline values: CDR1 SGHTA, CDR2 FQGNSA. Trimming removed 5 bases from V and 0 bases from J; junction bases left unmatched: 9. The CDR3 is 19 residues long. Complete variable domain (other parts from reference TRBV7-2 and TRBJ2-1): GAGVSQSPSNKVTEKGKDVELRCDPISGHTALYWYRQSLGQGLEFLIYFQGNSAPDKSGLPSDRFSAERTGGSVSTLTIQRTQQEDSAVYLCASSRVSGTSGSSYNEQFFGPGTRLTVL.

This clone was observed once. V is TRBV28 and J is TRBJ2-7; possibly TRBD1 for D (6 bases). Germline V gene sequence: CDR1 MDHEN, CDR2 SYDVKM. The CDR3 totals 12 residues. Deletions cut 8 bases from V and 5 bases from J, with 13 bases between. This CDR3 reads CASGGNFDEQYF. CDR3 sequence (DNA): TGTGCCAGCGGGGGCAATTTCGACGAGCAGTACTTC.

V usage is TRBV5-1 and J usage is TRBJ1-1, with a weak D call TRBD1 (6 bases). Germline values: CDR1 SGHRS, CDR2 YFSETQ. The V gene lost 4 bases and the J gene lost 4 bases, with 11 bases spanning the gap. The CDR3 is 13 residues long. The CDR3 is CASSLRTVTEAFF. The CDR3 DNA reads as TGCGCCAGCAGCCTCCGGACAGTCACTGAAGCTTTCTTT.

This chain joins TRBV4-1 and TRBJ1-4; TRBD1 is a possible D gene (5 bases). The CDR3 length is 15 residues. Germline V gives CDR1 MGHRA, CDR2 YSYEKL. Deletions cut 0 bases from V and 11 bases from J, with 16 bases between. The DNA of the CDR3 is TGCGCCAGCAGCCAAGACGGGACGGTCGAGGGCAAACTGTTTTTT. Translation: CASSQDGTVEGKLFF.

J is TRBJ1-3 and V is TRBV6-1, with TRBD1 as a possible D gene (5 bases). Trimming took off 1 base at V and 3 bases at J, with 13 bases between the two ends. This CDR3 has 16 amino acids. Germline CDR1 reads MNHNS; CDR2 reads SASEGT. This CDR3 is CASSEVVGVVGNTIYF. CDR3 nucleotide sequence: TGTGCCAGCAGTGAAGTGGTGGGGGTGGTTGGAAACACCATATATTTT.

The V call is TRBV5-1, the J call TRBJ2-1; TRBD2 matches at 10 bases. CDR1 is SGHRS and CDR2 is YFSETQ in the germline V gene. The V segment lost 2 bases and the J segment 2 bases; nucleotides outside the gene matches: 4. The CDR3 runs to 16 residues. In nucleotides, the CDR3 is TGCGCCAGCAGCTTCAGGAGCGGGGGGGCCTACAATGAGCAGTTCTTC. Translating it yields CASSFRSGGAYNEQFF.

The J gene is TRBJ1-1, the V gene TRBV27; D remains unclear. CDR3 size: 13 residues. Germline V gene sequence: CDR1 MNHEY, CDR2 SMNVEV (reference sequence). The V end lost 6 bases, the J end lost 4 bases, and 12 bases lay between the germline ends. CDR3 sequence (DNA): TGTGCCAGCAGCTATAAATCGGGCACTGAAGCTTTCTTT. Protein sequence: CASSYKSGTEAFF.

The chain joins TRBV7-2 to TRBJ2-5, with 10 bases aligning to TRBD2. There are 16 residues in the CDR3. The J segment lost 2 bases and the V segment lost 5 bases, leaving 8 bases of the junction unmatched. Per the germline V gene, CDR1 is SGHTA and CDR2 is FQGNSA. CDR3 DNA: TGTGCCAGCAGCAATATATGGACTAGCGGACAAGAGACCCAGTACTTC. As protein: CASSNIWTSGQETQYF.

V and J are TRBV11-2 and TRBJ2-5, with D hard to call. Germline CDR1 reads SGHAT; CDR2 reads FQNNGV. This CDR3 region has 14 residues. V lost 6 bases to trimming and J lost 5 bases, with 16 bases between them. The CDR3 DNA reads TGTGCCAGCAGTCCCAGTTGGGTTTCGGAGACCCAGTACTTC. It is translated as CASSPSWVSETQYF.

The V and J genes are TRBV27 and TRBJ2-7, with D possibly matching TRBD1 (5 bases). This CDR3 has 14 amino acids. The V end was cut by 5 bases, the J end by 1 base, with 12 bases between. The germline gives CDR1 MNHEY, CDR2 SMNVEV (reference sequence). The CDR3 is CASSTGLLSYEQYF. The CDR3 DNA is TGTGCCAGCAGTACAGGTTTGTTATCCTACGAGCAGTACTTC.

This sequence joins TRBV30 and TRBJ2-1, with unresolved D. V lost 1 base and J lost 10, with 8 bases in between. Germline CDR1 and CDR2: GTSNPN and SVGIG (reference sequence). The CDR3 consists of 11 residues. CDR3 region: CAWSDVWEQFF. Written as DNA, the CDR3 is TGTGCCTGGAGTGACGTGTGGGAGCAGTTCTTC.

The chain joins TRBV7-3 to TRBJ1-1, with a weak D call TRBD1 (6 bases). Trimming took off 5 bases at V and 1 base at J, with 8 bases between the two ends. CDR3 size: 13 residues. CDR1 SGHTA and CDR2 FQGTGA come from the germline V gene. CDR3 residues: CASSLQGNTEAFF. The CDR3 DNA is TGTGCCAGCAGCCTACAGGGGAACACTGAAGCTTTCTTT. The full variable domain, its missing parts supplied by reference TRBV7-3 and TRBJ1-1, is GAGVSQTPSNKVTEKGKYVELRCDPISGHTALYWYRQSLGQGPEFLIYFQGTGAADDSGLPNDRFFAVRPEGSVSTLKIQRTERGDSAVYLCASSLQGNTEAFFGQGTRLTVV.

The V call is TRBV7-3, the J call TRBJ2-1, with 10 bases fitting TRBD2. This CDR3 has 15 residues. Trimming removed 0 bases from V and 7 bases from J; junction bases left unmatched: 3. Germline lookup yields CDR1 SGHTA and CDR2 FQGTGA. CDR3 region: CASSLTLAGVNEQFF. The DNA of the CDR3 is TGTGCCAGCAGCTTAACCCTAGCGGGAGTTAATGAGCAGTTCTTC.

V usage is TRBV6-5 and J usage is TRBJ1-5, with D hard to call. This CDR3 has 12 residues. The V and J ends lost 7 bases and 2 bases respectively, with 6 bases between them. Germline CDR1 and CDR2: MNHEY and SVGAGI. The DNA for the CDR3 is TGTGCCAGCAAGGCGGGCAATCAGCCCCAGCATTTT. It codes for CASKAGNQPQHF.